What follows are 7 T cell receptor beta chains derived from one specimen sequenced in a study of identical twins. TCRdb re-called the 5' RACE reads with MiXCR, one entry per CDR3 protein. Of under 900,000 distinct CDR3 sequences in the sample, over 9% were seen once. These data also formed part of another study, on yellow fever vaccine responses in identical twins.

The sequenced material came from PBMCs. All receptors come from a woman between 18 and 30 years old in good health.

The CDR3 DNA is TGCAGTGCTAGGGGGACATCCTACGAGCAGTACGTC. Translating it yields CSARGTSYEQYV. The chain combines TRBV20-1 with TRBJ2-7, with D tentatively TRBD1 (6 bases). The CDR3 is 12 residues long. The germline V gene has CDR1 DFQATT and CDR2 SNEGSKA (reference sequence). V lost 3 bases and J 1 base, leaving 7 bases between the germline ends.

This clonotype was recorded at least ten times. The CDR3 loop reads CASSPLGASSYEQYV. The CDR3 DNA sequence: TGTGCCAGTAGTCCCCTCGGGGCGTCCTCCTACGAGCAGTACGTC. J is TRBJ2-7 and V is TRBV19; the D gene could be TRBD1 or TRBD2 (5 bases each). This CDR3 region has 15 residues. Between the trimmed V and J ends, which lost 5 bases and 0 bases, there was a span of 14 bases. CDR1 LNHDA and CDR2 SQIVND come from the germline V gene (reference sequence).

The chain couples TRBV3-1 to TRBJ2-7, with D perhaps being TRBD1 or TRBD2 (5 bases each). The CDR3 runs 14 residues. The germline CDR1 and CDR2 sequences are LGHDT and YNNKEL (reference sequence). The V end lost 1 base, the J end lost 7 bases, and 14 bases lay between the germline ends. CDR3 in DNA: TGTGCCAGCAGCCAAGCTCGAGGGACGGGGGAGCAGTACTTC. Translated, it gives CASSQARGTGEQYF.

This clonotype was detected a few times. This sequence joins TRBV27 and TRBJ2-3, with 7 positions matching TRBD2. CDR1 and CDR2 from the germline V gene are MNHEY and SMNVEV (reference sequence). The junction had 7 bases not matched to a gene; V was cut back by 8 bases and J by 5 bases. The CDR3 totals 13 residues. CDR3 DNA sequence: TGTGCCAGCGGGGACTACGAAGGAGATACGCAGTATTTT. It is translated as CASGDYEGDTQYF.

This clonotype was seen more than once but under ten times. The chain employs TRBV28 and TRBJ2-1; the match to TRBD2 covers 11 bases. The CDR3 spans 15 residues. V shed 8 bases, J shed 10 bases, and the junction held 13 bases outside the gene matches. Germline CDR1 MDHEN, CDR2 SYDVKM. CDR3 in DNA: TGTGCCAGCTATATGAGACTAGCGGGACCCGGGGAGCAGTTCTTC. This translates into CASYMRLAGPGEQFF.

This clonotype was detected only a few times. The CDR3 nucleotides are TGTGCCAGCAGTGAGCGGGGGGTTAACACCGGGGAGCTGTTTTTT. It encodes CASSERGVNTGELFF. This chain links TRBV6-1 with TRBJ2-2; 8 positions agree with TRBD2. This CDR3 is built from 15 residues. The germline V gene encodes CDR1 MNHNS and CDR2 SASEGT. Trimming at V came to 3 bases and at J to 2 bases, leaving 2 bases not matched to a gene.

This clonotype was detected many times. CDR3 residues: CASSLRDKQFF. CDR3 in DNA: TGTGCCAGCAGTTTAAGGGATAAGCAGTTCTTC. V usage is TRBV12-3 or TRBV12-4 and J usage is TRBJ2-1; D remains unclear. With 2 bases removed from V and 11 bases from J, the gap between germline ends came to 7 bases. CDR3 length equals 11 residues.